The sequence of this T cell receptor (beta chain) was determined in a study of spatial heterogeneity in lung cancer. Study-level background: TCR and UMI combinations that were unique each appeared, on average, more than ten times in raw reads. General observations from the study: Ubiquitous expanded tumor TCRs surfaced in blood more at resection than they did at follow-up.

The sample's time point: sample taken at primary tumor resection. No cell sorting; template was whole RNA from tumor, lung tissue or PBMC. There are many counts of this clonotype. The antigen remains undetermined. All TCR cDNA molecules were individually tagged with a unique molecular identifier. A single record per CDR3 protein comes from TCRdb applying MiXCR to the 5' RACE reads. This sample has about 92,000 distinct CDR3 sequences, with over 9.5% found just once. This sequence originates from a male donor with early-stage non-small cell lung cancer. The material was PBMCs, obtained at surgery.

The CDR3 reads CAISERDSSYEQYF. The CDR3 DNA follows: TGTGCCATCAGTGAGAGGGACAGCTCCTACGAGCAGTACTTC. The rearrangement uses TRBV10-3 and TRBJ2-7, with TRBD1 identical over 7 bases. V was pared by 2 bases and J by 0 bases, with 1 base of the junction left unmatched. Germline V lookup: CDR1 ENHRY, CDR2 SYGVKD. The CDR3 has 14 residues.